These 20 T cell receptor beta chains came from one sample sequenced in a study of cytomegalovirus exposure and HLA in healthy donors (dated by TCRdb to 2015 to 2018). Library generation was performed with the immunoSEQ multiplex PCR assay. For the multiplex PCR, a mixture combining 60 forward primers for TCR Vbeta segments and 13 reverse primers for TCR Jbeta segments was used. In TCRdb, the immuneACCESS table is reduced to in-frame sequences with V and J assigned. These tables do not hold every clone; where another copy was compared, an unresolved V gene accounts for under half, and the others remain unexplained. This sample lists over 95,000 clones; 70% to 80% were detected once. The ten largest clonotypes hold about 4% of the sample. The sequenced sample was PBMCs. The receptors here all came from a woman aged 40 to 50 in good health and CMV-seropositive.

The chain carries TRBV7-2 and TRBJ2-3; D call uncertain. The CDR3 contains 14 residues. In germline, CDR1 is SGHTA, CDR2 FQGNSA. Trimming stripped 1 base from V and 5 bases from J, with 10 bases between. The CDR3 DNA reads TGTGCCAGCAGCTTAGAACTCCCCAAAGATACGCAGTATTTT. Its translation: CASSLELPKDTQYF.

V usage is TRBV11-2 and J usage is TRBJ2-7, with 9 positions matching TRBD1. This CDR3 region has 15 residues. V shed 3 bases and J 3 bases; nucleotides not matched to a gene: 6. Per germline, CDR1 SGHAT and CDR2 FQNNGV. The CDR3 is CASSLERDRDYEQYF. For the CDR3, the DNA is TGTGCCAGCAGCTTGGAACGGGACAGGGACTACGAGCAGTACTTC.

In regard to this clone: Other DNA variants within this sample encode the same CDR3. This chain links TRBV7-9 with TRBJ1-1; no firm D call. The germline CDR1 and CDR2 sequences are SEHNR and FQNEAQ (reference sequence). The CDR3 has 15 amino acids. The CDR3 DNA reads TGTTCAAGCAGCTTCCGACATACCCTGAACACTGAAGCTTTCTTT. Its protein product is CSSSFRHTLNTEAFF.

The chain links TRBV27 to TRBJ1-1, with a possible D match to TRBD1 (5 bases). The CDR3 length is 13 residues. Trimming cost V 5 bases and J 2 bases, with 9 bases left between them. CDR1 is MNHEY, CDR2 SMNVEV, per germline (reference sequence). Here the CDR3 DNA reads TGTGCCAGCAGTCCGGACATAAACACTGAAGCTTTCTTT. The encoded protein is CASSPDINTEAFF.

This rearrangement joins TRBV25-1 to TRBJ1-2; 7 positions match TRBD1. The CDR3 consists of 18 residues. Losses at the gene ends were 6 bases for V and 0 bases for J; bases not matched to a gene: 16. Germline assignment: CDR1 MGHDK and CDR2 SYGVNS. CDR3 nucleotide sequence: TGTGCCAGCAGGGGAGAGCCGAGGTGGGACAGCCCTAACTATGGCTACACCTTC. Translating gives CASRGEPRWDSPNYGYTF.

The chain links TRBV6-1 to TRBJ2-7; 7 bases are shared with TRBD2. Trimming removed 6 bases from V and 5 bases from J; junction bases left unmatched: 7. The V gene's germline CDR1 is MNHNS and CDR2 SASEGT. The CDR3 runs to 13 residues. The chain's CDR3 is CASRVTSVDEQYF. The CDR3 DNA follows: TGTGCCAGCAGGGTTACTAGCGTCGACGAGCAGTACTTC.

J is TRBJ2-1 and V is TRBV18; D is possibly TRBD2 (5 bases). The CDR3 covers 13 residues. V was trimmed by 3 bases and J by 12 bases, leaving 15 bases between them. Germline values: CDR1 KGHSH, CDR2 LQKENI. For the CDR3, the DNA is TGTGCCAGCTCACCGTATCTAGCCCGAGGGCAGTTCTTC. Its protein is CASSPYLARGQFF.

The chain has TRBV28 and TRBJ2-3; 8 positions agree with TRBD2. The CDR3 contains 20 residues. Germline V gene lookup returns CDR1 MDHEN and CDR2 SYDVKM. V trimming: 6 bases; J trimming: 4 bases; junction bases outside the gene matches: 24. CDR3 coding DNA: TGTGCCAGCAGCTCCTCCACACGGGGGCTAGCGGGTTCAATCCCAGATACGCAGTATTTT. Protein sequence: CASSSSTRGLAGSIPDTQYF.

The rearrangement joins TRBV27 to TRBJ2-7, with 8 bases identical to TRBD1. The V and J ends lost 3 bases and 3 bases, in that order; junction bases with no gene match: 7. The CDR3 spans 15 residues. Germline-derived CDR1 and CDR2 are MNHEY and SMNVEV (reference sequence). CDR3 DNA sequence: TGTGCCAGCAGTTTTATTCAGGGGGCCGTCTACGAGCAGTACTTC. This sequence encodes CASSFIQGAVYEQYF.

This clone was seen a single time. The chain links TRBV10-3 to TRBJ2-7; 9 bases line up with TRBD1. CDR3 size: 14 residues. CDR1 and CDR2 (germline): ENHRY, SYGVKD. The junction had 7 bases not matched to a gene; V was cut back by 10 bases and J by 0 bases. The CDR3 loop reads CATGTGTSSYEQYF. The CDR3 bases are TGTGCCACCGGGACAGGGACGAGCTCCTACGAGCAGTACTTC.

This chain uses TRBV7-2 with TRBJ2-7, with 10 bases lining up with TRBD2. The J segment lost 2 bases and the V segment lost 2 bases, leaving 0 bases of the junction unmatched. Germline V gives CDR1 SGHTA, CDR2 FQGNSA. This CDR3 comprises 14 residues. CDR3 sequence (DNA): TGTGCCAGCAGCTTACTAGCGGGAGCCTACGAGCAGTACTTC. This translates into CASSLLAGAYEQYF.

In its sample, this clone was seen once. V is TRBV5-1 and J is TRBJ1-4; no clear D gene. The CDR3 length is 15 residues. Trimming took off 2 bases at V and 3 bases at J, with 11 bases between the two ends. Looked up from germline, CDR1 is SGHRS and CDR2 is YFSETQ. The CDR3 is CASSFSGPPNEKLFF. The DNA of the CDR3 is TGCGCCAGCAGCTTCTCAGGCCCCCCTAATGAAAAACTGTTTTTT.

This CDR3 reads CASSQVTGGEQYF. DNA of the CDR3: TGTGCCAGCAGTCAAGTCACGGGAGGCGAGCAGTACTTC. This sequence joins TRBV27 and TRBJ2-7, with 7 bases lining up with TRBD2. V lost 5 bases, J lost 6 bases, and 7 bases stayed unmatched. Germline assignment: CDR1 MNHEY and CDR2 SMNVEV (reference sequence). The CDR3 contains 13 residues.

V and J are TRBV7-9 and TRBJ1-5; maybe TRBD1 (6 bases). The ends were cut back, 7 bases at V and 6 bases at J, with 16 bases in the middle. Per the germline V gene, CDR1 is SEHNR and CDR2 is FQNEAQ (reference sequence). This CDR3 region has 14 residues. The CDR3 is CASTATDSPQPQHF. The CDR3 nucleotides are TGTGCCAGCACAGCGACGGACAGTCCTCAGCCCCAGCATTTT. Supplemented by reference TRBV7-9 and TRBJ1-5, the full variable domain reads DTGVSQNPRHKITKRGQNVTFRCDPISEHNRLYWYRQTLGQGPEFLTYFQNEAQLEKSRLLSDRFSAERPKGSFSTLEIQRTEQGDSAMYLCASTATDSPQPQHFGDGTRLSIL.

This chain uses TRBV14 with TRBJ2-3, with TRBD2 as a possible D gene (5 bases). From germline, CDR1 is SGHDN and CDR2 FVKESK. The length of the CDR3 is 13 residues. Trimming took off 4 bases at V and 5 bases at J, with 10 bases between the two ends. CDR3 DNA: TGTGCCAGCAGCCCGCAGGCGGGAGATACGCAGTATTTT. Amino acids: CASSPQAGDTQYF. The full variable domain, its missing parts supplied by reference TRBV14 and TRBJ2-3, is EAGVTQFPSHSVIEKGQTVTLRCDPISGHDNLYWYRRVMGKEIKFLLHFVKESKQDESGMPNNRFLAERTGGTYSTLKVQPAELEDSGVYFCASSPQAGDTQYFGPGTRLTVL.

This clone was detected a few times. CDR3 sequence reads: CAISALSNEQFF. DNA for the CDR3: TGTGCCATCAGTGCTCTGAGCAATGAGCAGTTCTTC. J is TRBJ2-1 and V is TRBV10-3; D unclear. V was trimmed by 4 bases and J by 6 bases, leaving 7 bases between them. Germline CDR1 ENHRY, CDR2 SYGVKD. The CDR3 is 12 residues long.

The chain links TRBV10-1 to TRBJ2-1, with 9 bases aligning to TRBD1. Germline assignment: CDR1 WNHNN and CDR2 SYGVQD (reference sequence). The CDR3 sequence is 17 residues long. V shed 4 bases and J 1 base; nucleotides not matched to a gene: 8. The CDR3 loop reads CASSGRQGGPSYNEQFF. The CDR3 DNA reads TGCGCCAGCAGTGGGCGACAGGGGGGCCCTTCCTACAATGAGCAGTTCTTC.

The gene calls are TRBV7-6 and TRBJ1-1; D is unresolved. Deletions cut 5 bases from V and 4 bases from J, with 11 bases between. The CDR3 covers 13 residues. In germline, CDR1 is SGHVS, CDR2 FNYEAQ. CDR3 loop: CASSPPRSTEAFF. The CDR3 bases are TGTGCCAGCAGCCCCCCCCGTAGCACTGAAGCTTTCTTT.

This clone has more than one count but fewer than ten. This rearrangement joins TRBV2 to TRBJ2-7; D remains unclear. Germline V CDR1 and CDR2: SNHLY, FYNNEI. V shed 4 bases and J shed 4 bases, with 11 bases lying between them. The CDR3 length is 13 residues. This CDR3 reads CASSVADTYEQYF. CDR3 bases: TGTGCCAGCAGTGTGGCGGATACTTACGAGCAGTACTTC.

The chain is built from TRBV9 and TRBJ1-2; the match to TRBD1 covers 8 bases. J was trimmed by 5 bases and V by 3 bases; bases with no gene match: 3. The CDR3 consists of 13 residues. Looked up from germline, CDR1 is SGDLS and CDR2 is YYNGEE. The CDR3 region is CASSAGGGYGYTF. CDR3 nucleotide sequence: TGTGCCAGCAGCGCAGGGGGCGGATATGGCTACACCTTC.